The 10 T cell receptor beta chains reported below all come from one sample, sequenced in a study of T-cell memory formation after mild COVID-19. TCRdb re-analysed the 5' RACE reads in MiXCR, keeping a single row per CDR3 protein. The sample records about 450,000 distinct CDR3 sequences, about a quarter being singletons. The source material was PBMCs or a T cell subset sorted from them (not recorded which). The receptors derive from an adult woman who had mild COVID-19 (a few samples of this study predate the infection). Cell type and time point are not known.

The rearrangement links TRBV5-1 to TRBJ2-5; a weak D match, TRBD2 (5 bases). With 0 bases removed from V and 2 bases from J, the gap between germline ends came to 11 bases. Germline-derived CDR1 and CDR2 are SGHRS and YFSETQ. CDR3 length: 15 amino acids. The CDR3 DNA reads TGCGCCAGCAGCTTGGGGACGAGGACTCAAGAGACCCAGTACTTC. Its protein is CASSLGTRTQETQYF.

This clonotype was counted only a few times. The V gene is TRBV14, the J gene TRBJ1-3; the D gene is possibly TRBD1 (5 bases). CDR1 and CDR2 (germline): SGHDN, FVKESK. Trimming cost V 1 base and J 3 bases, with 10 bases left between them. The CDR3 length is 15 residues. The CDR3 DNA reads TGTGCCAGCAGCCAAGCAGGGAGGGGTGGAAACACCATATATTTT. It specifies CASSQAGRGGNTIYF.

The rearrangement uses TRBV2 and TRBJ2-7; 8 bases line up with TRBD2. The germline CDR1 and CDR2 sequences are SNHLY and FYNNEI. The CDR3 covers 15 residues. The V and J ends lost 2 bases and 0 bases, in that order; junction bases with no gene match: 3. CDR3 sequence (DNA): TGTGCCAGCAGTGAATGGAGCGGGGGCTCCTACGAGCAGTACTTC. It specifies CASSEWSGGSYEQYF.

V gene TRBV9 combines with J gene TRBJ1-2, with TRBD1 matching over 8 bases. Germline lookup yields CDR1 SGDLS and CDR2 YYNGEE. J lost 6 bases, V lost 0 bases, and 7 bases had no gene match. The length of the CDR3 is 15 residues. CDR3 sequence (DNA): TGTGCCAGCAGCGTAGGGGGGACAGGCCAGAATGGCTACACCTTC. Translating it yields CASSVGGTGQNGYTF.

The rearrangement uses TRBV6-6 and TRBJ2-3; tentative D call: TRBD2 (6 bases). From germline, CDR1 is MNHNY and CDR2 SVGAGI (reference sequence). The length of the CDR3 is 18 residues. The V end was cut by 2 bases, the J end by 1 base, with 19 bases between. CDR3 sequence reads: CASSYTGRPGKGTDTQYF. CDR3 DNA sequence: TGTGCCAGCAGTTACACGGGGAGGCCGGGAAAGGGCACAGATACGCAGTATTTT.

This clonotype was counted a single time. The CDR3 spells CASMSRGMNTEAFF. The CDR3 DNA is TGTGCCAGCATGAGTAGGGGGATGAACACTGAAGCTTTCTTT. This chain uses TRBV6-1 with TRBJ1-1, with D tentatively TRBD1 (6 bases). Trimming removed 7 bases from V and 0 bases from J, with 12 bases in between. Per germline, CDR1 MNHNS and CDR2 SASEGT. The CDR3 runs 14 residues.

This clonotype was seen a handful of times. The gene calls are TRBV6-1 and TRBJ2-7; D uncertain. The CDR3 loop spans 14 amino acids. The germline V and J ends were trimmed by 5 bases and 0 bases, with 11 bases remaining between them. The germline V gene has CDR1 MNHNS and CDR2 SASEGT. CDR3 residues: CASSYGGVSYEQYF. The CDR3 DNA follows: TGTGCCAGCAGTTATGGTGGGGTCTCCTACGAGCAGTACTTC.

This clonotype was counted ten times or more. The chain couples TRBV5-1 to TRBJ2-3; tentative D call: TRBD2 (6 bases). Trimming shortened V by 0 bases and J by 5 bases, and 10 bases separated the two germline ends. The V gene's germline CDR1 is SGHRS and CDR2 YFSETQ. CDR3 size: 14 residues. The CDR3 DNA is TGCGCCAGCAGCTTGGGACGGGGAGGAGATACGCAGTATTTT. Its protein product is CASSLGRGGDTQYF.

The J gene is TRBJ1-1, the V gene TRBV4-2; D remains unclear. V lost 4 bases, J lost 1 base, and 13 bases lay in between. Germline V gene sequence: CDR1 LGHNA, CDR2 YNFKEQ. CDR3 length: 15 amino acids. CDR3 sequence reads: CASSRTLQRNTEAFF. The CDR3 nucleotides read TGTGCCAGCAGCCGAACCTTACAGAGGAACACTGAAGCTTTCTTT.

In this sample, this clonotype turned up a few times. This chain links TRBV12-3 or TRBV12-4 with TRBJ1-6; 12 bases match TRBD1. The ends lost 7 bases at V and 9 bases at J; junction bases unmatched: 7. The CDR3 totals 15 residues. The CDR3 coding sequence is TGTGCCAGCATCCTTAGGGGACAGGGGGCTTCACCCCTCCACTTT. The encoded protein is CASILRGQGASPLHF.